This TCR beta chain originates from a study of T cells in Graves' hyperthyroidism and ophthalmopathy. Details on this clonotype: The antigen remains unidentified.

Study-wide points: Most expanded thyroid clonotypes above 0.001 recurred in blood.

RNA transcripts were the template for amplifying TCR beta CDR3 regions. HTBI primers were used for first-round RT-PCR of the TCR CDR3. TCRdb re-analysed the multiplex PCR reads in MiXCR, keeping a single row per CDR3 protein. The repertoire includes around 700,000 distinct CDR3 sequences, around 20% of them detected once, and approximately 16% sits in the top ten. The CDR3 covers 13 residues. With 3 bases removed from V and 1 base from J, the gap between germline ends came to 7 bases. Germline lookup yields CDR1 MNHEY and CDR2 SMNVEV (reference sequence). The diagnoses drew upon clinical symptoms, serum thyroxine and TRAb, thyroid ultrasound and orbital computed tomography.

This rearrangement joins TRBV27 to TRBJ2-7; D remains ambiguous. The material sequenced was blood. This receptor was identified in a woman in her 50s with Graves' hyperthyroidism that later progressed to Graves' ophthalmopathy. The CDR3 protein is CASSFRQSYEQYF. The CDR3 DNA reads as TGTGCCAGCAGTTTTAGGCAGTCCTACGAGCAGTACTTC.